These 25 T cell receptor beta chains originate from one sample sequenced in a study of blood T cells in healthy people across ages (dated by TCRdb to 2015 to 2017). Library preparation employed 5' RACE. Sequenced using an Illumina HiSeq 2500. A second PCR of about 7 to 12 cycles was performed with a sample-barcoded 5' primer and a J-beta primer mix. The raw public reads went through TCRdb reprocessing: fastp at Q25, MiXCR clone calling, in-frame beta chains kept. Each record represents a unique CDR3 protein, reported with the most common genes and DNA among its rows. The sample table holds 700,000 to 1,000,000 distinct CDR3 sequences, of which around 42% were seen once. The ten most abundant clones make up roughly 19% of the sample. Sample: blood. These receptors originate from a man in his 60s in good health.

This chain joins TRBV12-3 or TRBV12-4 and TRBJ1-1; 10 positions match TRBD1. Trimming took 3 bases from V and 5 from J; bases not matched to a gene: 6. CDR3 length equals 15 residues. DNA for the CDR3: TGTGCCAGCAGTTTTTCCTGGACAGGGGGAACTGAAGCTTTCTTT. It specifies CASSFSWTGGTEAFF.

Note on this clonotype: The junction does not match germline at one end; this may be a read error. This chain joins TRBV5-1 and TRBJ1-6; D call uncertain. Germline lookup yields CDR1 SGHRS and CDR2 YFSETQ. This CDR3 contains 16 residues. The CDR3 DNA follows: TGCGCCAGCAGCTTGGATGGTGCCTCCTATAATTCACCCCCCCACTTT. It translates to CASSLDGASYNSPPHF.

This clonotype came up many times. The chain uses TRBV13 and TRBJ1-2, with 8 bases identical to TRBD1. Unmatched junction bases numbered 3, after V lost 5 bases and J lost 4 bases. Germline CDR1 reads PRHDT; CDR2 reads FYEKMQ (reference sequence). This CDR3 region has 13 residues. CDR3 nucleotide sequence: TGTGCCAGCAGCCGCGACAGGGGCTATGGCTACACCTTC. Translating gives CASSRDRGYGYTF. The whole variable domain, remainder taken from reference TRBV13 and TRBJ1-2, is AAGVIQSPRHLIKEKRETATLKCYPIPRHDTVYWYQQGPGQDPQFLISFYEKMQSDKGSIPDRFSAQQFSDYHSELNMSSLELGDSALYFCASSRDRGYGYTFGSGTRLTVV.

The gene calls are TRBV4-1 and TRBJ2-5; TRBD2 matches 9 bases. The CDR3 runs 17 residues. V gave up 1 base and J gave up 3 bases; unmatched junction bases: 9. The germline V gene encodes CDR1 MGHRA and CDR2 YSYEKL. The CDR3 region has the DNA TGCGCCAGCAGCCAAGGGACGACTAGCGGCGCAAAAGAGACCCAGTACTTC. It encodes CASSQGTTSGAKETQYF.

The rearrangement uses TRBV27 and TRBJ1-5, with 8 bases lining up with TRBD1. This CDR3 spans 15 amino acids. Germline loops: CDR1 MNHEY, CDR2 SMNVEV (reference sequence). The V gene end was trimmed by 5 bases and the J gene end by 6 bases; junction bases not matched to a gene: 9. The CDR3 region has the DNA TGTGCCAGCAGTCCGTCGCAGGGGGCTCTTCAGCCCCAGCATTTT. It encodes CASSPSQGALQPQHF.

This clonotype showed up just a few times. The J gene is TRBJ2-7, the V gene TRBV29-1; 11 bases are a match to TRBD1. CDR1 is SQVTM and CDR2 is ANQGSEA in the germline V gene. V was pared by 4 bases and J by 5 bases, with 4 bases of the junction left unmatched. The CDR3 is 13 residues long. The CDR3 spells CSVGTGGLNEQYF. CDR3 bases: TGCAGCGTTGGGACAGGGGGCCTCAACGAGCAGTACTTC.

This clonotype was recorded a few times. This rearrangement joins TRBV6-5 to TRBJ2-3; the match to TRBD1 covers 7 bases. The V segment lost 5 bases and the J segment 1 base; nucleotides outside the gene matches: 6. Looked up from germline, CDR1 is MNHEY and CDR2 is SVGAGI. This CDR3 is built from 15 residues. The CDR3 region is CASSQGQFGTDTQYF. In DNA, the CDR3 is TGTGCCAGCAGTCAGGGACAGTTTGGCACAGATACGCAGTATTTT.

This rearrangement joins TRBV18 to TRBJ2-1, with D perhaps assigned TRBD1 or TRBD2 (5 bases each). There are 15 residues in the CDR3. In germline, CDR1 is KGHSH, CDR2 LQKENI. Trimming removed 6 bases from V and 7 bases from J, with 19 bases in between. This CDR3 reads CASSPGTLRANEQFF. The CDR3 region has the DNA TGTGCCAGCTCCCCGGGGACCCTAAGGGCGAATGAGCAGTTCTTC.

This clonotype appeared a few times. This chain uses TRBV7-9 with TRBJ2-1; D is unclear. CDR3 length equals 14 residues. V was shortened by 6 bases and J by 4 bases, with 13 bases between the two germline ends. Per germline, CDR1 SEHNR and CDR2 FQNEAQ (reference sequence). DNA for the CDR3: TGTGCCAGCAGAAAAGGGCAGGATTACAATGAGCAGTTCTTC. Translating gives CASRKGQDYNEQFF.

V usage is TRBV20-1 and J usage is TRBJ2-3; D is unclear. The CDR3 sequence is 12 residues long. Germline V gene lookup returns CDR1 DFQATT and CDR2 SNEGSKA (reference sequence). V gave up 4 bases and J gave up 2 bases, with 7 bases separating them. The CDR3 nucleotides are TGCAGTGCTACAAGTCCCACAGATACGCAGTATTTT. This encodes CSATSPTDTQYF.

As to this clonotype: At one of its ends the junction is not consistent with the germline gene, which may arise from a read error. The V call is TRBV16, the J call TRBJ1-2; possible D gene TRBD1, 5 bases. The germline CDR1 and CDR2 sequences are KGHSY and FQNENV. There are 15 residues in the CDR3. The CDR3 region has the DNA TGTACCAGCAGCCAATTGGGGCAGGGAAAGGCTGGCTACACCTTC. This sequence encodes CTSSQLGQGKAGYTF.

This rearrangement joins TRBV6-2 or TRBV6-3 to TRBJ2-3, with 9 bases aligning to TRBD1. Germline CDR1 and CDR2: MNHEY and SVGEGT. The CDR3 extends over 14 amino acids. The V and J ends lost 7 bases and 1 base, in that order; junction bases with no gene match: 3. The CDR3 here is CASTDRGGTDTQYF. CDR3 nucleotide sequence: TGTGCCAGCACTGACAGGGGGGGCACAGATACGCAGTATTTT.

In regard to this clonotype: A read error may produce the germline difference seen at one junction end. This rearrangement joins TRBV5-5 to TRBJ2-7; tentatively, D is TRBD2 (5 bases). Germline-derived CDR1 and CDR2 are SGHKS and YYEKEE (reference sequence). The CDR3 has 11 residues. The CDR3 DNA reads as TGTTCCAGCAGAGGGAGCTACGAGCAGTACTTC. Translation gives CSSRGSYEQYF.

The V call is TRBV10-3, the J call TRBJ2-1; D is perhaps TRBD1 or TRBD2 (5 bases each). Germline V gene data show CDR1 as ENHRY and CDR2 as SYGVKD. The V end lost 3 bases, the J end lost 5 bases, and 14 bases lay between the germline ends. The CDR3 is 15 amino acids. The DNA for the CDR3 is TGTGCCATCAGTGACCGGGACCAACCGAACAATGAGCAGTTCTTC. This sequence encodes CAISDRDQPNNEQFF.

A note on this clonotype: This may arise from a read error, as a much more abundant clone is one base away. The chain combines TRBV29-1 with TRBJ2-4, with 9 nucleotides matching TRBD2. The last part of the DNA fits TRBJ2-7 better; the J call may be wrong. CDR1 and CDR2 from the germline V gene are SQVTM and ANQGSEA. The CDR3 spans 13 residues. Here the CDR3 reads CNVDSGGNYEQYF. CDR3 sequence (DNA): TGCAACGTCGATAGCGGGGGAAACTACGAGCAGTACTTC.

Comment on this clonotype: This sequence may be a read error, since a much larger clone differs from it by one base. The chain recombines TRBV7-2 with TRBJ2-6, with 9 bases matching TRBD1. The V gene's germline CDR1 is SGHTA and CDR2 FQGNSA. The CDR3 sequence is 18 residues long. The CDR3 spells CASSLQGALTSGTNVLTF. CDR3 in DNA: TGTGCCAGCAGCCTACAGGGGGCCCTAACCTCTGGGACCAACGTCCTGACTTTC.

The gene calls are TRBV4-3 and TRBJ1-4; D may be TRBD1 (5 bases). This CDR3 comprises 16 residues. Trimming left V 1 base short and J 8 bases short, with 17 bases between. Germline values: CDR1 LGHNA, CDR2 YSLEER. In nucleotides, the CDR3 is TGCGCCAGCAGCCAAGTCCTCGGGGCAGGATTCGAAAAACTGTTTTTT. This translates into CASSQVLGAGFEKLFF.

The V and J genes are TRBV5-1 and TRBJ2-1; D possibly corresponds to TRBD2 (5 bases). Between the trimmed V and J ends, which lost 1 base and 4 bases, there was a span of 18 bases. The CDR3 totals 17 residues. CDR1 and CDR2 from the germline V gene are SGHRS and YFSETQ. CDR3: CASSLRVRMRVYNEQFF. DNA of the CDR3: TGCGCCAGCAGCTTGCGGGTCAGGATGCGGGTATACAATGAGCAGTTCTTC. The variable domain in full, with the rest retrieved from reference TRBV5-1 and TRBJ2-1, is KAGVTQTPRYLIKTRGQQVTLSCSPISGHRSVSWYQQTPGQGLQFLFEYFSETQRNKGNFPGRFSGRQFSNSRSEMNVSTLELGDSALYLCASSLRVRMRVYNEQFFGPGTRLTVL.

This clonotype was seen a few times. The chain uses TRBV5-1 and TRBJ1-6; 7 nucleotides line up with TRBD1. Trimming took 4 bases from V and 10 from J; bases not matched to a gene: 5. Germline lookup yields CDR1 SGHRS and CDR2 YFSETQ. This CDR3 region has 13 residues. CDR3 coding DNA: TGCGCCAGCAGCGTCACAGGGGACTCACCCCTCCACTTT. It encodes CASSVTGDSPLHF.

In nucleotides, the CDR3 is TGCAGTGCTAGTGCGGGGAACCATCAGCCCCAGCATTTT. Translated: CSASAGNHQPQHF. This chain uses TRBV20-1 with TRBJ1-5; D call uncertain. CDR1 and CDR2 (germline): DFQATT, SNEGSKA (reference sequence). V lost 3 bases to trimming and J lost 5 bases, with 11 bases between them. CDR3 length equals 13 residues.

The rearrangement uses TRBV5-5 and TRBJ2-1; D is unresolved. The CDR3 runs to 14 residues. Germline values: CDR1 SGHKS, CDR2 YYEKEE (reference sequence). V was pared by 3 bases and J by 4 bases, with 11 bases between. The CDR3 here is CASSSFDSYNEQFF. CDR3 DNA: TGTGCCAGCAGCTCCTTCGATAGTTACAATGAGCAGTTCTTC.

The V call is TRBV29-1, the J call TRBJ1-2, with D perhaps TRBD1 (5 bases). V lost 4 bases and J lost 4, with 7 bases in between. Germline V CDR1 and CDR2: SQVTM, ANQGSEA. CDR3 length: 11 residues. The CDR3 region has the DNA TGCAGCGTTGCGGGGGGCTATGGCTACACCTTC. It translates to CSVAGGYGYTF.

The chain combines TRBV29-1 with TRBJ1-2, with D uncertain. Per germline, CDR1 SQVTM and CDR2 ANQGSEA. The V end lost 4 bases, the J end lost 2 bases, and 8 bases lay between the germline ends. The length of the CDR3 is 12 residues. CDR3 DNA sequence: TGCAGCGTTGGGGAGGGAAACTATGGCTACACCTTC. Translating gives CSVGEGNYGYTF.

This clonotype showed up just a few times. The chain recombines TRBV27 with TRBJ2-5, with a tentative D call TRBD1 (6 bases). The CDR3 is made up of 14 amino acids. Germline V lookup: CDR1 MNHEY, CDR2 SMNVEV (reference sequence). Trimming took 2 bases from V and 5 from J, leaving 12 bases between them. The CDR3 reads CASSLEGRGETQYF. The DNA of the CDR3 is TGTGCCAGCAGTTTAGAGGGCAGGGGCGAGACCCAGTACTTC.

This clonotype was detected only a few times. CDR3 sequence: CASSYSDRGQRQYF. CDR3 nucleotide sequence: TGTGCCAGCAGTTATTCGGACAGGGGCCAGAGGCAGTATTTT. J is TRBJ2-3 and V is TRBV6-5, with TRBD1 matching 9 bases. The J segment lost 11 bases and the V segment lost 3 bases, leaving 9 bases of the junction unmatched. Germline V lookup: CDR1 MNHEY, CDR2 SVGAGI. The CDR3 length is 14 residues.